This TCR beta chain was recorded in a study of technical replicates of blood from a few donors. The method was immunoSEQ multiplex PCR; TCRdb's version includes in-frame clones alone and lacks a portion of them. The sample has about 94,000 clones, 95% seen once. This TCR came from a human donor in good health. The sequenced sample was T cells isolated from PBMCs.

The CDR3 DNA follows: TGTGCCAGCAGTTACACCGGTCGCTCTGGGGCCAACGTCCTGACTTTC. Translated, it gives CASSYTGRSGANVLTF. The V call is TRBV6-5, the J call TRBJ2-6; D is uncertain. This CDR3 spans 16 amino acids. V lost 2 bases to trimming and J lost 0 bases, with 8 bases between them. CDR1 MNHEY and CDR2 SVGAGI come from the germline V gene.